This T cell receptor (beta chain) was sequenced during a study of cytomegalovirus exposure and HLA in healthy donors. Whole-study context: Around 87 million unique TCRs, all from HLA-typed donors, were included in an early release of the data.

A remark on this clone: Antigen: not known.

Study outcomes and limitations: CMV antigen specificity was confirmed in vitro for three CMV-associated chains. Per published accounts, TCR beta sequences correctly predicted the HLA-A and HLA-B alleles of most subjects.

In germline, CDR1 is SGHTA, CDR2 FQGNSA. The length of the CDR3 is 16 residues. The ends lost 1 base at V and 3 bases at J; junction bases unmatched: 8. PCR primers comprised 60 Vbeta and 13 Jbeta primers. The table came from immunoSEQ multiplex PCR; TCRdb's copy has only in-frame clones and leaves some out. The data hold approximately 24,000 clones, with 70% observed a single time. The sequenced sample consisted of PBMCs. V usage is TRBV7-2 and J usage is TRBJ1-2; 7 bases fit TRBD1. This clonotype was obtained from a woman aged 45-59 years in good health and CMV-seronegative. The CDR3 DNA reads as TGTGCCAGCAGCTTAGTAAGGGGGCGCCTCTACTATGGCTACACCTTC. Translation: CASSLVRGRLYYGYTF. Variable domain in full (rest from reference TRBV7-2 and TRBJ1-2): GAGVSQSPSNKVTEKGKDVELRCDPISGHTALYWYRQSLGQGLEFLIYFQGNSAPDKSGLPSDRFSAERTGGSVSTLTIQRTQQEDSAVYLCASSLVRGRLYYGYTFGSGTRLTVV.